This TCR beta chain was obtained from a study of shared clonotypes between healthy human individuals. About this clone itself: Its antigen remains unknown.

Terminally differentiated effector memory CD45RA+ cells were left out of the naive CD8 fraction, which was CD45RO-negative and positively selected for CCR7. In the authors' workflow: ImmunoSEQ only sent back junction sequences with no quality scores, so filtering was done differently. The assay was immunoSEQ multiplex PCR, and TCRdb's table has in-frame clones only and misses some. The V and J calls and clone size were taken over from that table, and D and trimming were inferred from the DNA. The sample consists of about 580,000 clones, about 98% of them appearing once. The germline CDR1 and CDR2 sequences are MGHRA and YSYEKL. V lost 1 base and J lost 0, with 8 bases in between. The CDR3 extends over 15 amino acids. Study-wide results and caveats: Apart from blood, nothing was sampled; tissue repertoires likely differ.

V is TRBV4-1 and J is TRBJ2-3; perhaps TRBD2 as D (5 bases). This TCR was sampled from a man between 25 and 39 years old in good health. Material: naive CD8+ T cells sorted from blood. CDR3 nucleotide sequence: TGCGCCAGCAGCCAAGCCCCGGGAAGCACAGATACGCAGTATTTT. Its translation is CASSQAPGSTDTQYF.